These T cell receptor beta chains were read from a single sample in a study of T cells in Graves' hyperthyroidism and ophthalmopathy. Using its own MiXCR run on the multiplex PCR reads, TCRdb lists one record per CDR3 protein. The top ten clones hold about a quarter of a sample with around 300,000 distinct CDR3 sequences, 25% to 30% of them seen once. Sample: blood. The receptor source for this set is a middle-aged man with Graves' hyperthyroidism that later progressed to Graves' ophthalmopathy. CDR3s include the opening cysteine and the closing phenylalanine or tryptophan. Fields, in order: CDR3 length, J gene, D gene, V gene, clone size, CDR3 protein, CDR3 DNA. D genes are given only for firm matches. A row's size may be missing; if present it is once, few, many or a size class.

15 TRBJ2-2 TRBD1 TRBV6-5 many CASTRQGPGTGELFF TGTGCCAGCACCCGACAGGGGCCGGGGACCGGGGAGCTGTTTTTT
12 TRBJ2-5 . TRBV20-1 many CSARRRGETQYF TGCAGTGCTAGGAGGCGTGGAGAGACCCAGTACTTC
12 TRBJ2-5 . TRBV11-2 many CASSLFLETQYF TGTGCCAGCAGCTTATTTCTAGAGACCCAGTACTTC
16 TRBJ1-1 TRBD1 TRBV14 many CASSQWTGGLKTEAFF TGTGCCAGCAGCCAATGGACAGGGGGCTTAAAAACTGAAGCTTTCTTT
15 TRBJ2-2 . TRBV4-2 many CASSQVRANTGELFF TGTGCCAGCAGCCAAGTTCGAGCGAACACCGGGGAGCTGTTTTTT
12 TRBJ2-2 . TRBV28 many CASSSVRPRLFF TGTGCCAGCAGTTCCGTCCGCCCGCGGCTGTTTTTT
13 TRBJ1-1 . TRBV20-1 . CSASDPGGPEAFF TGCAGTGCTAGCGACCCGGGGGGCCCTGAAGCTTTCTTT
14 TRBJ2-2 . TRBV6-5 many CASSYSFDTGELFF TGTGCCAGCAGTTACTCGTTCGACACCGGGGAGCTGTTTTTT
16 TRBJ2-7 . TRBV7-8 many CASSLAATYSSYEQYF TGTGCCAGCAGCTTAGCTGCGACTTATTCCTCCTACGAGCAGTACTTC
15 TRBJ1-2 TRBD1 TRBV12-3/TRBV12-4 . CASSRRQGRGYGYTF TGTGCCAGCAGTCGTCGACAGGGCAGGGGCTATGGCTACACCTTC
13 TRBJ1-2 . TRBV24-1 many CATWDGLAYGYTF TGTGCCACCTGGGACGGACTAGCCTATGGCTACACCTTC
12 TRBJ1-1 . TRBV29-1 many CSAGTGNTEAFF TGCAGCGCCGGGACGGGAAACACTGAAGCTTTCTTT
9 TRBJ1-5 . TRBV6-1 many CAGHPPQHF TGTGCCGGCCATCCGCCCCAGCATTTT
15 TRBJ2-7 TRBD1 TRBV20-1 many CSASWSGTGSHEQYF TGCAGTGCTAGTTGGAGCGGGACAGGGAGCCACGAGCAGTACTTC
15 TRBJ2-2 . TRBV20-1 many CSARVPTRGTGELFF TGCAGTGCTAGAGTACCGACTAGGGGCACCGGGGAGCTGTTTTTT
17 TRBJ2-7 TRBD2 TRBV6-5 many CASSYATSGRGSYEQYF TGTGCCAGCAGTTACGCGACTAGCGGGAGGGGCTCCTACGAGCAGTACTTC
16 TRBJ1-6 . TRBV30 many CAWSVSGHTGDSPLHF TGTGCCTGGAGTGTTTCCGGTCACACCGGAGATTCACCCCTCCACTTT
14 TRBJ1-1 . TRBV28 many CASSLWGSAPEAFF TGTGCCAGCAGTTTATGGGGGTCGGCTCCTGAAGCTTTCTTT
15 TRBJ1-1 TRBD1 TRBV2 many CASSPTQGAGTEAFF TGTGCCAGCAGTCCCACACAGGGGGCGGGGACTGAAGCTTTCTTT
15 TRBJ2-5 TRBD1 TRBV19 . CASSRQTGGMETQYF TGTGCCAGTAGTAGGCAGACAGGGGGCATGGAGACCCAGTACTTC